These 18 T cell receptor beta chains came from one sample sequenced in a study of blood T cell repertoires in COVID-19. Repertoires were generated with immunoSEQ multiplex PCR, while TCRdb's copy carries only in-frame clones and drops some. The sample includes 150,000 or so clones, around 83% of them seen just once. Material for sequencing was peripheral blood. The origin of the receptors is a man aged 50 to 59 with active or convalescent COVID-19.

This clone was detected once. V and J are TRBV16 and TRBJ1-2; D uncertain. The CDR3 extends over 14 amino acids. The germline gives CDR1 KGHSY, CDR2 FQNENV. Trimming left V 0 bases short and J 4 bases short, with 9 bases between. This CDR3 is CASSQSGGGYGYTF. In DNA, the CDR3 is TGTGCCAGCAGCCAATCTGGCGGTGGCTATGGCTACACCTTC.

V gene TRBV19 combines with J gene TRBJ1-2; possible D gene TRBD1, 6 bases. With 6 bases removed from V and 7 bases from J, the gap between germline ends came to 24 bases. This CDR3 has 16 residues. Germline values: CDR1 LNHDA, CDR2 SQIVND (reference sequence). As DNA, the CDR3 is TGTGCCAGTAGAAACCCCCGGACAGCCCGATCACCTGGCTACACCTTC. It yields the protein CASRNPRTARSPGYTF.

The chain carries TRBV5-5 and TRBJ1-5, with 8 bases that match TRBD1. This CDR3 comprises 16 residues. After removal of 3 bases from V and 2 bases from J, the junction contained 7 bases not matched to a gene. The germline V gene encodes CDR1 SGHKS and CDR2 YYEKEE (reference sequence). The CDR3 coding sequence is TGTGCCAGCAGCTCTCAGGGGGCTGTGGGCAATCAGCCCCAGCATTTT. It is translated as CASSSQGAVGNQPQHF. Based on the CDR3 plus reference TRBV5-5 and TRBJ1-5, the full variable domain is DAGVTQSPTHLIKTRGQQVTLRCSPISGHKSVSWYQQVLGQGPQFIFQYYEKEERGRGNFPDRFSARQFPNYSSELNVNALLLGDSALYLCASSSQGAVGNQPQHFGDGTRLSIL.

The chain has TRBV20-1 and TRBJ2-1, with D possibly matching TRBD1 (7 bases). V was cut by 3 bases and J by 7 bases, with 13 bases left in between. The length of the CDR3 is 13 residues. Germline V gene sequence: CDR1 DFQATT, CDR2 SNEGSKA (reference sequence). The CDR3 coding sequence is TGCAGTGCTAGTCCAGGGGGAGGAAATGAGCAGTTCTTC. Translating gives CSASPGGGNEQFF.

V gene TRBV4-3 combines with J gene TRBJ1-4, with D unclear. The V gene lost 4 bases and the J gene lost 5 bases, with 14 bases spanning the gap. The CDR3 totals 15 residues. Germline CDR1 reads LGHNA; CDR2 reads YSLEER. The CDR3 DNA follows: TGCGCCAGCAGCCCCCATCCTAAGAAGAATGAAAAACTGTTTTTT. It is translated as CASSPHPKKNEKLFF.

V gene TRBV6-4 combines with J gene TRBJ2-3, with 11 bases that match TRBD2. V lost 5 bases to trimming and J lost 6 bases; unmatched junction nucleotides: 7. Germline CDR1 reads MRHNA; CDR2 reads SNTAGT. The CDR3 length is 15 residues. CDR3 amino acids: CASSFVAGGPDTQYF. CDR3 DNA: TGTGCCAGCAGTTTCGTAGCGGGGGGGCCCGATACGCAGTATTTT.

This clone was seen just once. CDR3 sequence: CASSNSGNTEAFF. The CDR3 nucleotides are TGTGCCAGCAGCAACTCCGGGAACACTGAAGCTTTCTTT. This sequence joins TRBV6-5 and TRBJ1-1; D not certain. This CDR3 has 13 residues. CDR1 is MNHEY and CDR2 is SVGAGI in the germline V gene. V lost 6 bases and J lost 1, with 9 bases in between.

The rearrangement links TRBV6-5 to TRBJ1-1, with no clear D. In germline, CDR1 is MNHEY, CDR2 SVGAGI. Between the trimmed V and J ends, which lost 5 bases and 4 bases, there was a span of 17 bases. The CDR3 is 15 amino acids. CDR3 in amino acids: CASSNDAFGGTEAFF. CDR3 DNA: TGTGCCAGCAGTAATGACGCGTTTGGAGGCACTGAAGCTTTCTTT.

The table lists this clone with a few counts. The V gene is TRBV9, the J gene TRBJ1-2; D is ambiguous. Trimming took off 0 bases at V and 2 bases at J, with 11 bases between the two ends. Germline lookup yields CDR1 SGDLS and CDR2 YYNGEE. This CDR3 region has 15 residues. CDR3 sequence: CASSVGEGGNYGYTF. The CDR3 nucleotides are TGTGCCAGCAGCGTAGGGGAGGGAGGGAACTATGGCTACACCTTC. The variable domain in full, with the rest retrieved from reference TRBV9 and TRBJ1-2, is DSGVTQTPKHLITATGQRVTLRCSPRSGDLSVYWYQQSLDQGLQFLIQYYNGEERAKGNILERFSAQQFPDLHSELNLSSLELGDSALYFCASSVGEGGNYGYTFGSGTRLTVV.

This clone was picked up one time. This chain connects TRBV19 to TRBJ2-1, with 8 bases matching TRBD2. The CDR3 runs to 16 residues. V shed 0 bases and J 0 bases; nucleotides not matched to a gene: 1. Germline lookup yields CDR1 LNHDA and CDR2 SQIVND (reference sequence). The CDR3 bases are TGTGCCAGTAGTATAGACGGGGGGGCCTCCTACAATGAGCAGTTCTTC. Translating gives CASSIDGGASYNEQFF.

The chain has TRBV6-1 and TRBJ2-2, with TRBD1 matching 7 bases. Trimming removed 4 bases from V and 2 bases from J; junction bases left unmatched: 10. Per germline, CDR1 MNHNS and CDR2 SASEGT. CDR3 length: 17 amino acids. The CDR3 sequence is CASSGGTGTENTGELFF. The CDR3 region has the DNA TGTGCCAGCAGTGGGGGCACCGGGACAGAAAACACCGGGGAGCTGTTTTTT.

The rearrangement joins TRBV6-1 to TRBJ2-3, with TRBD2 identical over 8 bases. This CDR3 has 16 amino acids. Germline CDR1 is MNHNS and CDR2 is SASEGT. V lost 0 bases, J lost 2 bases, and 4 bases stayed unmatched. The CDR3 protein is CASSEAVAGPTDTQYF. The CDR3 nucleotides read TGTGCCAGCAGTGAAGCGGTAGCGGGACCCACAGATACGCAGTATTTT.

CDR3 bases: TGCGCCAGCAGCCCAAAAGCCGAGGGAACATATACGCAGTATTTT. It encodes CASSPKAEGTYTQYF. The chain couples TRBV4-3 to TRBJ2-3; D might be TRBD2 (5 bases). CDR3 length: 15 residues. Germline V gene data show CDR1 as LGHNA and CDR2 as YSLEER. Trimming shortened V by 4 bases and J by 7 bases, and 18 bases separated the two germline ends.

The chain recombines TRBV5-4 with TRBJ2-3; 9 bases map to TRBD2. The CDR3 is made up of 17 amino acids. The germline CDR1 and CDR2 sequences are SGHNT and YYREEE (reference sequence). J gave up 5 bases and V 2 bases, and 12 bases lay outside the gene matches. CDR3 nucleotide sequence: TGTGCCAGCAGCTTTAAAGGTGGCGAAGCGGGGGGAGATACGCAGTATTTT. This encodes CASSFKGGEAGGDTQYF.

V is TRBV5-1 and J is TRBJ2-1; TRBD1 agrees at 7 bases. J lost 9 bases, V lost 0 bases, and 3 bases had no gene match. The CDR3 is 13 amino acids. The germline CDR1 and CDR2 sequences are SGHRS and YFSETQ. DNA of the CDR3: TGCGCCAGCAGCTTGGGACAGGGAATTGAGCAGTTCTTC. This encodes CASSLGQGIEQFF.

The gene calls are TRBV30 and TRBJ2-3, with 8 bases matching TRBD2. CDR1 and CDR2 (germline): GTSNPN, SVGIG (reference sequence). J gave up 3 bases and V 3 bases, and 5 bases lay outside the gene matches. CDR3 length: 14 residues. In DNA form, the CDR3 reads TGTGCCTGGAGATGGGCGGGGGGAACAGATACGCAGTATTTT. It translates to CAWRWAGGTDTQYF.

This clone was counted a few times. The chain joins TRBV5-5 to TRBJ1-1; 8 bases agree with TRBD1. The ends lost 4 bases at V and 11 bases at J; junction bases unmatched: 10. The CDR3 covers 13 residues. Germline V CDR1 and CDR2: SGHKS, YYEKEE (reference sequence). This CDR3 reads CASSTQGALDAFF. The CDR3 DNA sequence: TGTGCCAGCAGCACCCAGGGGGCGTTGGATGCTTTCTTT. Looking up the rest from reference TRBV5-5 and TRBJ1-1 gives the full variable domain: DAGVTQSPTHLIKTRGQQVTLRCSPISGHKSVSWYQQVLGQGPQFIFQYYEKEERGRGNFPDRFSARQFPNYSSELNVNALLLGDSALYLCASSTQGALDAFFGQGTRLTVV.

The chain couples TRBV13 to TRBJ2-5, with a tentative D call TRBD2 (6 bases). The V gene lost 5 bases and the J gene lost 5 bases, with 24 bases spanning the gap. This CDR3 has 17 amino acids. Germline V gives CDR1 PRHDT, CDR2 FYEKMQ (reference sequence). CDR3 region: CASSPKYGTEDMETQYF. CDR3 DNA sequence: TGTGCCAGCAGCCCGAAGTATGGGACTGAAGATATGGAGACCCAGTACTTC.